Listed below are T cell receptor beta chains from one sample, sequenced in a study of cytomegalovirus exposure and HLA in healthy donors. Repertoires were generated with immunoSEQ multiplex PCR, while TCRdb's copy carries only in-frame clones and drops some. The data show approximately 110,000 clones, with around two thirds seen just once and about 4.5% held by the top ten. Source material: PBMCs. The source is a man aged 55-75 years in good health and CMV-seropositive. Each CDR3 is given with its conserved first and last residue. Fields, in order: D gene, J gene, V gene, CDR3 protein. The D gene is left open where the match is weak.

D gene: NA; J gene: TRBJ2-7; V gene: TRBV30; CDR3 protein: CAWSQGGEQYF
D gene: NA; J gene: TRBJ2-7; V gene: TRBV28; CDR3 protein: CASSSPGQGAKQYF
D gene: NA; J gene: TRBJ2-3; V gene: TRBV5-1; CDR3 protein: CASSRGFTDTQYF
D gene: NA; J gene: TRBJ1-3; V gene: TRBV15; CDR3 protein: CATSRDAGVGNTIYF
D gene: NA; J gene: TRBJ1-2; V gene: TRBV4-2; CDR3 protein: CASSQDVYSYGYTF
D gene: NA; J gene: TRBJ1-1; V gene: TRBV19; CDR3 protein: CASSQGGHNTEAFF
D gene: TRBD2; J gene: TRBJ2-5; V gene: TRBV30; CDR3 protein: CAWSFGLAGGQETQYF
D gene: NA; J gene: TRBJ1-1; V gene: TRBV28; CDR3 protein: CASSSPGGNTEAFF
D gene: TRBD1; J gene: TRBJ2-1; V gene: TRBV5-1; CDR3 protein: CASSTYRGPGNEQFF
D gene: TRBD1; J gene: TRBJ1-1; V gene: TRBV6-5; CDR3 protein: CASRSGTENTEAFF
D gene: NA; J gene: TRBJ2-2; V gene: TRBV5-1; CDR3 protein: CASSLIAGRTGELFF
D gene: NA; J gene: TRBJ1-4; V gene: TRBV7-9; CDR3 protein: CAGKQDLNEKLFF
D gene: TRBD1; J gene: TRBJ2-7; V gene: TRBV19; CDR3 protein: CASRLTGVSYEQYF
D gene: NA; J gene: TRBJ1-1; V gene: TRBV19; CDR3 protein: CASSTYTEAFF
D gene: TRBD1; J gene: TRBJ2-1; V gene: TRBV25-1; CDR3 protein: CASSEPGTGNAYGQFF
D gene: TRBD2; J gene: TRBJ2-3; V gene: TRBV4-2; CDR3 protein: CASSHGQRGVGDTQYF
D gene: NA; J gene: TRBJ1-2; V gene: TRBV4-1; CDR3 protein: CASSQDRDYGYTF
D gene: NA; J gene: TRBJ1-4; V gene: TRBV9; CDR3 protein: CASSVGINGNEKLFF
D gene: TRBD1; J gene: TRBJ2-5; V gene: TRBV28; CDR3 protein: CAGSGTGATQYF
D gene: NA; J gene: TRBJ1-3; V gene: TRBV6-6; CDR3 protein: CASRTTGVGNTIYF
D gene: TRBD1; J gene: TRBJ1-5; V gene: TRBV2; CDR3 protein: CASSPRTGVGQPQHF
D gene: TRBD1; J gene: TRBJ1-2; V gene: TRBV5-6; CDR3 protein: CASSPSGGASNGYTF
D gene: NA; J gene: TRBJ2-7; V gene: TRBV5-1; CDR3 protein: CASSLFQGFYEQYF
D gene: TRBD2; J gene: TRBJ2-1; V gene: TRBV7-9; CDR3 protein: CASGPSGLHNEQFF
D gene: NA; J gene: TRBJ1-4; V gene: TRBV30; CDR3 protein: CAWSIGGSHEKLFF
D gene: NA; J gene: TRBJ1-1; V gene: TRBV7-3; CDR3 protein: CASSDYLGGWVGKNTEAFF
D gene: NA; J gene: TRBJ2-3; V gene: TRBV11-2; CDR3 protein: CASSQGEATDTQYF
D gene: TRBD2; J gene: TRBJ2-3; V gene: TRBV9; CDR3 protein: CASGNSGGARDTQYF
D gene: NA; J gene: TRBJ1-4; V gene: TRBV5-1; CDR3 protein: CASSFGAGEVNEKLFF
D gene: NA; J gene: TRBJ1-1; V gene: TRBV6-1; CDR3 protein: CASSDRQVVQNTEAFF
D gene: NA; J gene: TRBJ1-1; V gene: TRBV9; CDR3 protein: CASSVVGELNTEAFF
D gene: NA; J gene: TRBJ1-2; V gene: TRBV5-6; CDR3 protein: CASTLGGDWYGYTF
D gene: NA; J gene: TRBJ2-7; V gene: TRBV5-1; CDR3 protein: CASSHPGRGVSYEQYF
D gene: TRBD2; J gene: TRBJ2-3; V gene: TRBV28; CDR3 protein: CASSSSGRSTDTQYF
D gene: TRBD1; J gene: TRBJ1-1; V gene: TRBV29-1; CDR3 protein: CSVHQGQGGTEAFF
D gene: TRBD1; J gene: TRBJ2-1; V gene: TRBV6-1; CDR3 protein: CASSEVGRGNNEQFF
D gene: TRBD2; J gene: TRBJ2-5; V gene: TRBV9; CDR3 protein: CASSARLAGFQETQYF
D gene: NA; J gene: TRBJ2-6; V gene: TRBV6-6; CDR3 protein: CASTQSGANVLTF